What follows are 18 T cell receptor beta chains derived from one specimen sequenced in a study of T cell responses to AZD1222 COVID-19 vaccine. Produced via immunoSEQ multiplex PCR; TCRdb's table is partial and in-frame only. The sample shows 95,000 to 110,000 clones, around 91% of them seen only once. Specimen: peripheral blood, collected on day 0 of AZD1222 vaccination. All receptors come from an adult in good health.

V usage is TRBV30 and J usage is TRBJ1-2, with D perhaps TRBD1 (5 bases). Per germline, CDR1 GTSNPN and CDR2 SVGIG (reference sequence). The CDR3 runs 15 residues. Trimming took 3 bases from V and 4 from J, leaving 18 bases between them. The CDR3 sequence is CAWRGGALPLYGYTF. The CDR3 DNA follows: TGTGCCTGGAGGGGCGGGGCACTGCCCCTCTATGGCTACACCTTC.

The rearrangement joins TRBV7-2 to TRBJ2-1; the D is unclear. V gave up 4 bases and J gave up 0 bases, with 13 bases separating them. Germline V gene sequence: CDR1 SGHTA, CDR2 FQGNSA. The CDR3 runs to 16 residues. The CDR3: CASSSNSRSSYNEQFF. The CDR3 region has the DNA TGTGCCAGCAGCTCAAACTCAAGGAGCTCCTACAATGAGCAGTTCTTC.

V gene TRBV10-3 combines with J gene TRBJ1-2; a possible D gene is TRBD1 (5 bases). Trimming cost V 3 bases and J 3 bases, with 14 bases left between them. The germline gives CDR1 ENHRY, CDR2 SYGVKD. This CDR3 has 15 residues. The CDR3 region is CAISERSTGDYGYTF. The CDR3 nucleotides read TGTGCCATCAGTGAAAGATCCACAGGAGACTATGGCTACACCTTC.

The rearrangement links TRBV19 to TRBJ2-7; no clear D. V shed 3 bases and J shed 1 base, with 4 bases lying between them. The CDR3 totals 12 residues. Looked up from germline, CDR1 is LNHDA and CDR2 is SQIVND (reference sequence). The DNA for the CDR3 is TGTGCCAGTAGTATGCCGTCCTACGAGCAGTACTTC. Its translation is CASSMPSYEQYF.

In its sample, this clone was seen a few times. The CDR3 reads CASSKGLAGGQVYEQYF. CDR3 DNA sequence: TGTGCCAGCAGCAAGGGACTAGCGGGGGGGCAAGTATACGAGCAGTACTTC. The V gene is TRBV7-8, the J gene TRBJ2-7; the match to TRBD2 covers 16 bases. The CDR3 extends over 17 amino acids. Trimming at V came to 5 bases and at J to 4 bases, leaving 8 bases not matched to a gene. Germline V CDR1 and CDR2: SGHVS, FQNEAQ.

The gene calls are TRBV7-3 and TRBJ2-2, with TRBD1 as a possible D gene (6 bases). Germline V lookup: CDR1 SGHTA, CDR2 FQGTGA. The CDR3 spans 14 residues. The ends were cut back, 5 bases at V and 6 bases at J, with 13 bases in the middle. This CDR3 is CASSAVGAAGELFF. Written as DNA, the CDR3 is TGTGCCAGCAGCGCAGTGGGGGCGGCCGGGGAGCTGTTTTTT.

This clone came up once. This chain connects TRBV24-1 to TRBJ2-5, with 7 bases that match TRBD1. There are 15 residues in the CDR3. From germline, CDR1 is KGHDR and CDR2 SFDVKD. Germline trimming cut 4 bases from V and 3 bases from J; bases unmatched to any gene: 7. CDR3 DNA: TGTGCCACCAGTGACCCCAAGACAGGGAAAGAGACCCAGTACTTC. This codes for CATSDPKTGKETQYF.

The genes are TRBV19 and TRBJ2-7; perhaps TRBD1 as D (6 bases). V was shortened by 3 bases and J by 2 bases, with 14 bases between the two germline ends. The germline gives CDR1 LNHDA, CDR2 SQIVND (reference sequence). The CDR3 is made up of 15 amino acids. CDR3 protein: CASSIARDTTYEQYF. Written as DNA, the CDR3 is TGTGCCAGTAGTATTGCAAGGGACACCACCTACGAGCAGTACTTC.

The chain is built from TRBV12-3 or TRBV12-4 and TRBJ2-3, with 8 bases matching TRBD1. The CDR3 loop spans 13 amino acids. The V gene end was trimmed by 6 bases and the J gene end by 4 bases; junction bases not matched to a gene: 3. This chain's CDR3 is CASRGQGADTQYF. Written as DNA, the CDR3 is TGTGCCAGCAGAGGACAGGGCGCAGATACGCAGTATTTT.

The V call is TRBV6-5, the J call TRBJ2-7; unclear D gene. Germline CDR1 reads MNHEY; CDR2 reads SVGAGI. This CDR3 comprises 11 residues. Deletions cut 0 bases from V and 6 bases from J, with 3 bases between. CDR3 residues: CASSYSGEQYF. CDR3 in DNA: TGTGCCAGCAGTTACTCGGGCGAGCAGTACTTC.

V usage is TRBV5-4 and J usage is TRBJ2-3; D ambiguous. Trimming shortened V by 3 bases and J by 1 base, and 12 bases separated the two germline ends. Germline-derived CDR1 and CDR2 are SGHNT and YYREEE (reference sequence). This CDR3 has 15 amino acids. CDR3 in amino acids: CASSSRPEGTDTQYF. CDR3 DNA sequence: TGTGCCAGCAGCTCCCGGCCAGAGGGCACAGATACGCAGTATTTT.

This chain connects TRBV7-9 to TRBJ2-7; D ambiguous. Trimming shortened V by 5 bases and J by 6 bases, and 17 bases separated the two germline ends. This CDR3 has 14 amino acids. Germline V lookup: CDR1 SEHNR, CDR2 FQNEAQ (reference sequence). The DNA for the CDR3 is TGTGCCAGCAGCCCCGAGCGCTCTCGTATCGAGCAGTACTTC. The encoded protein is CASSPERSRIEQYF. The full variable domain, its missing parts supplied by reference TRBV7-9 and TRBJ2-7, is DTGVSQNPRHKITKRGQNVTFRCDPISEHNRLYWYRQTLGQGPEFLTYFQNEAQLEKSRLLSDRFSAERPKGSFSTLEIQRTEQGDSAMYLCASSPERSRIEQYFGPGTRLTVT.

The rearrangement uses TRBV6-5 and TRBJ2-6, with D unresolved. CDR3 length equals 15 residues. Between the trimmed V and J ends, which lost 8 bases and 0 bases, there was a span of 11 bases. Germline CDR1 and CDR2: MNHEY and SVGAGI. The CDR3 DNA is TGTGCCAGCCGACCCAGGAACTCTGGGGCCAACGTCCTGACTTTC. Translating it yields CASRPRNSGANVLTF.

The V gene is TRBV11-3, the J gene TRBJ1-1, with D possibly matching TRBD1 (5 bases). Trimming left V 5 bases short and J 7 bases short, with 14 bases between. The CDR3 spans 13 residues. Germline CDR1 and CDR2: SGHNT and YENEEA. The CDR3 DNA reads TGTGCCAGCAGCCCGGAGGGTGACAGTGAAGCTTTCTTT. Amino acid sequence: CASSPEGDSEAFF.

The V call is TRBV29-1, the J call TRBJ1-1, with 9 bases aligning to TRBD1. V trimming: 6 bases; J trimming: 12 bases; junction bases outside the gene matches: 11. Germline-derived CDR1 and CDR2 are SQVTM and ANQGSEA. This CDR3 is built from 12 residues. CDR3 nucleotide sequence: TGCAGCGTAAACCGGGACAGGGTCGAAACTTTCTTT. It codes for CSVNRDRVETFF.

The chain has TRBV12-3 or TRBV12-4 and TRBJ1-2, with D unresolved. Trimming stripped 1 base from V and 8 bases from J, with 11 bases between. CDR3 length: 13 residues. The chain's CDR3 is CASSLGQDDGYTF. The CDR3 bases are TGTGCCAGCAGTTTAGGGCAAGATGACGGCTACACCTTC.

CDR3 amino acids: CASSLDRGKRSSYEQYF. CDR3 DNA sequence: TGTGCCAGCAGCTTAGACAGGGGGAAGCGCTCAAGCTACGAGCAGTACTTC. The chain carries TRBV7-8 and TRBJ2-7, with TRBD1 identical over 8 bases. The CDR3 is 17 residues long. The junction had 11 bases not matched to a gene; V was cut back by 1 base and J by 3 bases. Germline CDR1 is SGHVS and CDR2 is FQNEAQ.

The chain uses TRBV4-1 and TRBJ2-7, with a possible D match to TRBD2 (6 bases). Trimming left V 0 bases short and J 6 bases short, with 18 bases between. Germline CDR1 MGHRA, CDR2 YSYEKL. The CDR3 is 16 residues long. The CDR3 reads CASSQEPGVLGGEQYF. DNA of the CDR3: TGCGCCAGCAGCCAAGAGCCAGGTGTGTTGGGGGGCGAGCAGTACTTC.